The T cell receptor beta chain described here comes from a study of response to subunit inactivated influenza vaccine. Broader study findings: Every seasonal influenza vaccination brings in few new T cells, the authors suggested.

The CDR3 extends over 14 amino acids. Germline values: CDR1 SGHTA, CDR2 FQGNSA. V trimming: 2 bases; J trimming: 2 bases; junction bases outside the gene matches: 1. Via MiXCR, TCRdb re-called the RT-PCR reads, giving one row per CDR3 protein. Here the sample spans some 520,000 distinct CDR3 sequences, approximately 16% being singletons. This clonotype was seen only a few times. As yet, its antigen is unknown. The source of this sequence is a man aged 50-75 years who received an inactivated influenza vaccine. This sample comprised CD4+ T cells sorted from PBMCs, obtained around 25 months after vaccination. The chain employs TRBV7-2 and TRBJ2-3; 7 bases are shared with TRBD2. CDR3 coding DNA: TGTGCCAGCAGCTTACGGGGGGACACAGATACGCAGTATTTT. Residues: CASSLRGDTDTQYF.